Listed here are 28 T cell receptor beta chains from one sample, sequenced in a study of cytomegalovirus exposure and HLA in healthy donors. PCR amplification relied on 60 Vbeta primers (plus 13 Jbeta primers). Data came from immunoSEQ multiplex PCR; TCRdb stores just in-frame clones and leaves some out. The data show fewer than 90,000 clones, about 80% seen once. The material sequenced was PBMCs. The receptors derive from a male donor in good health and CMV-seronegative.

The chain recombines TRBV18 with TRBJ1-2; D gene ambiguous. The germline gives CDR1 KGHSH, CDR2 LQKENI. This CDR3 region has 13 residues. The ends were cut back, 5 bases at V and 8 bases at J, with 15 bases in the middle. The CDR3 loop reads CASSFRRAEGYTF. The CDR3 DNA reads as TGTGCCAGCTCATTTCGGAGGGCGGAAGGCTACACCTTC.

The J gene is TRBJ2-7, the V gene TRBV18; tentatively, D is TRBD1 (6 bases). V was trimmed by 6 bases and J by 1 base, leaving 16 bases between them. The CDR3 is 15 amino acids. The germline gives CDR1 KGHSH, CDR2 LQKENI. CDR3 nucleotides: TGTGCCAGCTCCATTAACGGACAGCCTTCCTACGAGCAGTACTTC. Amino acids: CASSINGQPSYEQYF. Drawing the rest from reference TRBV18 and TRBJ2-7, the complete variable domain is NAGVMQNPRHLVRRRGQEARLRCSPMKGHSHVYWYRQLPEEGLKFMVYLQKENIIDESGMPKERFSAEFPKEGPSILRIQQVVRGDSAAYFCASSINGQPSYEQYFGPGTRLTVT.

DNA for the CDR3: TGTGCCAGCAGCTATGGGACAGGGAAGGGGATCTACGAGCAGTACTTC. As protein: CASSYGTGKGIYEQYF. The rearrangement uses TRBV5-8 and TRBJ2-7; 9 nucleotides agree with TRBD1. CDR1 and CDR2 (germline): SGHTS, YDEGEE. The CDR3 spans 16 residues. V was clipped by 3 bases and J by 3 bases; unmatched bases: 10.

The V and J genes are TRBV19 and TRBJ1-5; weak D call: TRBD1 (6 bases). The germline V gene has CDR1 LNHDA and CDR2 SQIVND (reference sequence). Trimming shortened V by 3 bases and J by 2 bases, and 8 bases separated the two germline ends. This CDR3 is 14 amino acids long. DNA of the CDR3: TGTGCCAGTAGTATCAGGGGAGGCAATCAGCCCCAGCATTTT. It translates to CASSIRGGNQPQHF. The full variable domain, its missing parts supplied by reference TRBV19 and TRBJ1-5, is DGGITQSPKYLFRKEGQNVTLSCEQNLNHDAMYWYRQDPGQGLRLIYYSQIVNDFQKGDIAEGYSVSREKKESFPLTVTSAQKNPTAFYLCASSIRGGNQPQHFGDGTRLSIL.

The chain uses TRBV5-6 and TRBJ2-1; 13 nucleotides agree with TRBD2. CDR3 size: 16 residues. CDR1 SGHDT and CDR2 YYEEEE come from the germline V gene. V lost 3 bases and J lost 3; bases outside the gene matches: 3. The CDR3: CASSSGLAGYYNEQFF. The CDR3 coding sequence is TGTGCCAGCAGCTCGGGACTAGCGGGGTACTACAATGAGCAGTTCTTC.

The J gene is TRBJ2-7, the V gene TRBV28; TRBD2 aligns across 7 bases. The germline V gene encodes CDR1 MDHEN and CDR2 SYDVKM. Unmatched junction bases numbered 6, after V lost 5 bases and J lost 5 bases. The CDR3 is 13 residues long. This CDR3 is CASSRGGSHEQYF. The CDR3 nucleotides read TGTGCCAGCAGTCGGGGAGGGAGCCACGAGCAGTACTTC.

The chain links TRBV15 to TRBJ2-1, with TRBD1 as a possible D gene (7 bases). This CDR3 has 15 amino acids. Trimming removed 8 bases from V and 2 bases from J, with 16 bases in between. Germline-derived CDR1 and CDR2 are LNHNV and YYDKDF (reference sequence). CDR3 in amino acids: CATAGGPSPYNEQFF. Written as DNA, the CDR3 is TGTGCCACCGCAGGGGGGCCCTCCCCCTACAATGAGCAGTTCTTC.

The chain employs TRBV5-1 and TRBJ2-2; 8 bases match TRBD1. The CDR3 loop spans 14 amino acids. Germline CDR1 SGHRS, CDR2 YFSETQ. V shed 1 base and J 7 bases; nucleotides not matched to a gene: 3. CDR3 nucleotide sequence: TGCGCCAGCAGCTTGCAGGGGGCCGGCGGGGAGCTGTTTTTT. Protein product: CASSLQGAGGELFF.

The CDR3, as DNA: TGCGCCAGCAGCCAAGATCCCGGAGGTTACGAGCAGTACTTC. Translated, it gives CASSQDPGGYEQYF. V and J are TRBV4-3 and TRBJ2-7, with D possibly TRBD2 on 5 matching bases. V lost 0 bases, J lost 4 bases, and 10 bases lay in between. Germline CDR1 and CDR2: LGHNA and YSLEER. This CDR3 is 14 amino acids long.

This clone turned up a few times. The CDR3 region has the DNA TGTGCCAGTAGTGCCGGGACAGGGAATTCACCCCTCCACTTT. This sequence encodes CASSAGTGNSPLHF. The chain recombines TRBV19 with TRBJ1-6; 9 nucleotides match TRBD1. Trimming removed 5 bases from V and 7 bases from J; junction bases left unmatched: 3. This CDR3 is 14 amino acids long. CDR1 LNHDA and CDR2 SQIVND come from the germline V gene (reference sequence). Filled out from reference TRBV19 and TRBJ1-6, the complete variable domain reads DGGITQSPKYLFRKEGQNVTLSCEQNLNHDAMYWYRQDPGQGLRLIYYSQIVNDFQKGDIAEGYSVSREKKESFPLTVTSAQKNPTAFYLCASSAGTGNSPLHFGNGTRLTVT.

This chain joins TRBV5-4 and TRBJ2-5; the D gene is possibly TRBD1 (6 bases). The CDR3 contains 14 residues. The germline CDR1 and CDR2 sequences are SGHNT and YYREEE (reference sequence). Between the trimmed V and J ends, which lost 0 bases and 5 bases, there was a span of 11 bases. The CDR3 loop is CASSLAAGDETQYF. The CDR3 coding sequence is TGTGCCAGCAGCTTGGCGGCAGGGGATGAGACCCAGTACTTC.

The V gene is TRBV7-9, the J gene TRBJ2-5; 12 bases align to TRBD2. The germline gives CDR1 SEHNR, CDR2 FQNEAQ (reference sequence). The CDR3 runs 18 residues. The J segment lost 4 bases and the V segment lost 4 bases, leaving 13 bases of the junction unmatched. Here the CDR3 reads CASSSIMGLAGVGETQYF. Here the CDR3 DNA reads TGTGCCAGCAGCTCTATCATGGGACTAGCGGGCGTCGGAGAGACCCAGTACTTC.

The CDR3 loop is CASSVEGTGGLETQYF. The CDR3 nucleotides are TGTGCCAGCAGCGTTGAGGGGACAGGAGGGTTGGAGACCCAGTACTTC. The V and J genes are TRBV9 and TRBJ2-5; 8 nucleotides align to TRBD1. The CDR3 has 16 residues. Looked up from germline, CDR1 is SGDLS and CDR2 is YYNGEE. The J segment lost 5 bases and the V segment lost 2 bases, leaving 11 bases of the junction unmatched.

The J gene is TRBJ2-3, the V gene TRBV4-1, with TRBD2 matching 7 bases. V gave up 0 bases and J gave up 1 base; unmatched junction bases: 4. The length of the CDR3 is 16 residues. The germline V gene encodes CDR1 MGHRA and CDR2 YSYEKL. The DNA for the CDR3 is TGCGCCAGCAGCCAAGATTACGCGGGAGGCACAGATACGCAGTATTTT. Translated: CASSQDYAGGTDTQYF.

This clone has just one count. The chain couples TRBV5-1 to TRBJ1-4; TRBD1 is a possible D gene (5 bases). Trimming left V 0 bases short and J 6 bases short, with 12 bases between. Germline-derived CDR1 and CDR2 are SGHRS and YFSETQ. CDR3 length equals 15 residues. The CDR3 DNA reads TGCGCCAGCAGCTTGGGGGGCGGTCGGTATGAAAAACTGTTTTTT. As protein: CASSLGGGRYEKLFF.

The chain recombines TRBV2 with TRBJ2-1, with a tentative D call TRBD2 (6 bases). Trimming took off 9 bases at V and 6 bases at J, with 15 bases between the two ends. This CDR3 is 13 amino acids long. Germline assignment: CDR1 SNHLY and CDR2 FYNNEI. CDR3 DNA sequence: TGTGCCAGTCTCAGGAGGGAATCCAATGAGCAGTTCTTC. The encoded protein is CASLRRESNEQFF. Full variable domain (rest looked up from reference TRBV2 and TRBJ2-1): EPEVTQTPSHQVTQMGQEVILRCVPISNHLYFYWYRQILGQKVEFLVSFYNNEISEKSEIFDDQFSVERPDGSNFTLKIRSTKLEDSAMYFCASLRRESNEQFFGPGTRLTVL.

This clone was observed a few times. The chain has TRBV28 and TRBJ1-2, with D perhaps TRBD1 (6 bases). Germline V gene data show CDR1 as MDHEN and CDR2 as SYDVKM. Trimming stripped 7 bases from V and 4 bases from J, with 10 bases between. The CDR3 covers 12 residues. This chain's CDR3 is CASTGATYGYTF. The CDR3 region has the DNA TGTGCCAGCACAGGGGCTACCTATGGCTACACCTTC.

The chain recombines TRBV28 with TRBJ2-5; TRBD1 agrees at 7 bases. This CDR3 spans 14 amino acids. Germline values: CDR1 MDHEN, CDR2 SYDVKM. The V segment lost 5 bases and the J segment 5 bases; nucleotides outside the gene matches: 8. CDR3 coding DNA: TGTGCCAGCAGTCGGGACAGTCGGCAGGAGACCCAGTACTTC. This encodes CASSRDSRQETQYF.

About this clone: Other DNA variants within this sample encode the same CDR3. This chain connects TRBV7-2 to TRBJ1-2; D is unclear. The CDR3 loop spans 12 amino acids. Trimming shortened V by 11 bases and J by 3 bases, and 13 bases separated the two germline ends. CDR1 and CDR2 (germline): SGHTA, FQGNSA. CDR3 sequence reads: CAVNSGYYGYTF. The DNA for the CDR3 is TGTGCCGTAAACAGTGGCTACTATGGCTACACCTTC.

The V gene is TRBV30, the J gene TRBJ1-6; the match to TRBD1 covers 8 bases. The V gene end was trimmed by 7 bases and the J gene end by 5 bases; junction bases not matched to a gene: 7. The CDR3 contains 14 residues. Germline CDR1 is GTSNPN and CDR2 is SVGIG (reference sequence). The CDR3 DNA reads TGTGCCTCGGGACAGGCCTCTAATAATTCACCCCTCCACTTT. Protein product: CASGQASNNSPLHF.

This chain uses TRBV2 with TRBJ1-2, with TRBD1 identical over 10 bases. V was clipped by 5 bases and J by 6 bases; unmatched bases: 6. The CDR3 has 14 residues. In germline, CDR1 is SNHLY, CDR2 FYNNEI. The CDR3: CASSMGQGMDGYTF. In DNA form, the CDR3 reads TGTGCCAGCAGTATGGGACAGGGGATGGATGGCTACACCTTC.

The chain combines TRBV5-6 with TRBJ1-6; a weak D match, TRBD1 (5 bases). The germline V gene has CDR1 SGHDT and CDR2 YYEEEE. Trimming stripped 4 bases from V and 0 bases from J, with 17 bases between. This CDR3 is 18 amino acids long. The CDR3 coding sequence is TGTGCCAGCAGCCCCCGCCCCGGGGGAGGCTCCTATAATTCACCCCTCCACTTT. This codes for CASSPRPGGGSYNSPLHF. The full variable domain, with the rest looked up from reference TRBV5-6 and TRBJ1-6, is DAGVTQSPTHLIKTRGQQVTLRCSPKSGHDTVSWYQQALGQGPQFIFQYYEEEERQRGNFPDRFSGHQFPNYSSELNVNALLLGDSALYLCASSPRPGGGSYNSPLHFGNGTRLTVT.

This clone was seen a handful of times. The junction departs from the called germline gene at one end, perhaps through a read error. The V and J genes are TRBV6-1 and TRBJ2-5, with TRBD2 identical over 14 bases. This CDR3 comprises 12 residues. Germline assignment: CDR1 MNHNS and CDR2 SASEGT. In DNA form, the CDR3 reads TGCGCTGGGACTAGCGGGGGAGAGACCCAGTACTTC. It specifies CAGTSGGETQYF.

The rearrangement links TRBV28 to TRBJ2-4; no firm D call. The CDR3 has 11 residues. Germline loops: CDR1 MDHEN, CDR2 SYDVKM. V was trimmed by 7 bases and J by 5 bases, leaving 6 bases between them. CDR3 residues: CASTTENIQYF. CDR3 bases: TGTGCCAGCACAACAGAAAACATTCAGTACTTC.

The chain employs TRBV27 and TRBJ1-2, with D possibly TRBD1 on 6 matching bases. Deletions cut 3 bases from V and 0 bases from J, with 14 bases between. CDR1 is MNHEY and CDR2 is SMNVEV in the germline V gene (reference sequence). The CDR3 is 16 residues long. This chain's CDR3 is CASSFGGALANYGYTF. DNA of the CDR3: TGTGCCAGCAGTTTTGGGGGGGCCCTCGCTAACTATGGCTACACCTTC.

CDR3 sequence reads: CAISDPFRGAGTDTQYF. In DNA form, the CDR3 reads TGTGCCATCAGTGACCCCTTCAGGGGAGCAGGTACAGATACGCAGTATTTT. The V gene is TRBV10-3, the J gene TRBJ2-3; D may be TRBD1 (6 bases). Deletions cut 3 bases from V and 3 bases from J, with 19 bases between. The CDR3 loop spans 17 amino acids. Germline V lookup: CDR1 ENHRY, CDR2 SYGVKD.

The chain employs TRBV30 and TRBJ2-1; D is ambiguous. V lost 4 bases to trimming and J lost 0 bases, with 7 bases between them. CDR1 and CDR2 (germline): GTSNPN, SVGIG (reference sequence). CDR3 length: 13 residues. For the CDR3, the DNA is TGTGCCTGGATCAAGAGCTCCTACAATGAGCAGTTCTTC. Encoded protein: CAWIKSSYNEQFF.

This chain joins TRBV2 and TRBJ2-7; D is ambiguous. There are 14 residues in the CDR3. Germline values: CDR1 SNHLY, CDR2 FYNNEI. Trimming removed 2 bases from V and 1 base from J, with 9 bases in between. The CDR3 nucleotides are TGTGCCAGCAGTGAATCAGGTAGATCCTACGAGCAGTACTTC. Its translation is CASSESGRSYEQYF. Full variable domain (remainder filled in from reference TRBV2 and TRBJ2-7): EPEVTQTPSHQVTQMGQEVILRCVPISNHLYFYWYRQILGQKVEFLVSFYNNEISEKSEIFDDQFSVERPDGSNFTLKIRSTKLEDSAMYFCASSESGRSYEQYFGPGTRLTVT.